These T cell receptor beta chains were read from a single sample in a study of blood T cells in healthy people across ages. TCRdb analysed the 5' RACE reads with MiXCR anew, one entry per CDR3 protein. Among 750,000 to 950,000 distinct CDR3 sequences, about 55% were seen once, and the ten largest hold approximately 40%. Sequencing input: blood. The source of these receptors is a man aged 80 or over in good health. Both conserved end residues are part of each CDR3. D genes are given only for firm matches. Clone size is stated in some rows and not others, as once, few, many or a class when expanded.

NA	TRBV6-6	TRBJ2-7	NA	TGTGCCAGCACCCGAGGGGCATACTACGAGCAGTACTTC	CASTRGAYYEQYF
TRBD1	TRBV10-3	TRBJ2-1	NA	TGTGCCATCAGTGCTCCGGGACAGGGGAGTGAGCAGTTCTTC	CAISAPGQGSEQFF
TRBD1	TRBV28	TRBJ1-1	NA	TGTGCCAGCAGTCCTCCACAGGGGAGGGGCGCTGAAGCTTTCTTT	CASSPPQGRGAEAFF
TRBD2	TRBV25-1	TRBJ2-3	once	TGTGCCAGCAGTGAATACCCGACTAGCAGCCTCCAGCAGTATTTT	CASSEYPTSSLQQYF
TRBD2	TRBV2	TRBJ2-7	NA	TGTGCCAGCCTGGGACTAGCGAGATACGAGCAGTACTTC	CASLGLARYEQYF
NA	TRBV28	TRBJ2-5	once	TGTGCCAGCAGTAACTTGGAGACCCAGTACTTC	CASSNLETQYF
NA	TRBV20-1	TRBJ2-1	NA	TGCAGTGCTAGGGACCCCCTAGCTGGGACCCAGTTCTTC	CSARDPLAGTQFF
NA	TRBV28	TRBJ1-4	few	TGTGCCAGCAGTGGGGGTTTGGGTAATGAAAAACTGTTTTTT	CASSGGLGNEKLFF
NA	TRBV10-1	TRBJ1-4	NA	TGCGCCAGCAGTGAGTCGAGGTGGGAAAAACTGTTTTTT	CASSESRWEKLFF
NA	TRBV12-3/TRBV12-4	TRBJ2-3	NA	TGTGCCAGCATGTACACAGATACGCAGTATTTT	CASMYTDTQYF
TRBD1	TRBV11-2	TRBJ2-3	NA	TGTGCCAGCAGGCGCCCGGGACAGGGTGAAAGATACGCGTATTTT	CASRRPGQGERYAYF
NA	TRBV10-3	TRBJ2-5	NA	TGTGCCATGAAAGGGCAGAGCGAAGAGACCCAGTACTTC	CAMKGQSEETQYF
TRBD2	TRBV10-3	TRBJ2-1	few	TGTGCCATCAGTGCCCAACTAGCGGGAGGTACCCATGAGCAGTTCTTC	CAISAQLAGGTHEQFF
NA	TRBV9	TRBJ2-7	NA	TGTGCCAGCAGCCCAAAGGGGGAATCGGTCCCCTACGAGCAGTACTTC	CASSPKGESVPYEQYF
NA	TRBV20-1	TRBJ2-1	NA	TGCAGTGCCGCTAGGGGGAACTCCTACAATGAGCAGTTCTTC	CSAARGNSYNEQFF
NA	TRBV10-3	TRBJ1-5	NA	TGTGCCACCGGGACAACTAGTACGGGGACCGGGGCCCAGCATTTT	CATGTTSTGTGAQHF
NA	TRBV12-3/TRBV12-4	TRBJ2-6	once	TGTGCCAGCAGTTTCCCAATCTCTGGGGCCAACGTCCTGACTTTC	CASSFPISGANVLTF